This entry lists 24 T cell receptor beta chains sequenced from one sample in a study of graft-versus-host responses after intestinal transplantation. The assay was immunoSEQ multiplex PCR, and TCRdb's table has in-frame clones only and misses some. This repertoire shows 30,000 to 40,000 clones, roughly 94% found once; its top ten account for 0.2% to 0.25%. These TCRs are of unknown antigen specificity. Sequences were derived from unstimulated CD4+ T cells sorted from spleen or lymph node cells, sampled before transplant. These receptors all stem from a human donor who was the organ donor for an intestinal transplant.

This sequence joins TRBV18 and TRBJ2-2; maybe TRBD2 (5 bases). Germline assignment: CDR1 KGHSH and CDR2 LQKENI. The CDR3 contains 13 residues. V shed 5 bases and J shed 6 bases, with 10 bases lying between them. The CDR3 DNA reads TGTGCCAGCTCATCAACTAGGGCCGGGGAGCTGTTTTTT. It specifies CASSSTRAGELFF.

The chain couples TRBV28 to TRBJ1-5; D gene unclear. Trimming shortened V by 6 bases and J by 4 bases, and 16 bases separated the two germline ends. CDR3 length: 15 residues. CDR1 and CDR2 (germline): MDHEN, SYDVKM. The CDR3 DNA follows: TGTGCCAGCAGACAGAACTGGGTGTTAAATCAGCCCCAGCATTTT. Amino acid sequence: CASRQNWVLNQPQHF. Together with reference TRBV28 and TRBJ1-5, the CDR3 gives the full variable domain: DVKVTQSSRYLVKRTGEKVFLECVQDMDHENMFWYRQDPGLGLRLIYFSYDVKMKEKGDIPEGYSVSREKKERFSLILESASTNQTSMYLCASRQNWVLNQPQHFGDGTRLSIL.

The chain uses TRBV6-1 and TRBJ1-4; D possibly corresponds to TRBD1 (5 bases). Between the trimmed V and J ends, which lost 2 bases and 7 bases, there was a span of 14 bases. Per the germline V gene, CDR1 is MNHNS and CDR2 is SASEGT. The CDR3 is 15 amino acids. In DNA form, the CDR3 reads TGTGCCAGCAGTGAATTCCAGGGTGACGCTGAAAAACTGTTTTTT. It codes for CASSEFQGDAEKLFF.

The V and J genes are TRBV7-9 and TRBJ1-6; 7 bases align to TRBD1. Germline CDR1 and CDR2: SEHNR and FQNEAQ (reference sequence). This CDR3 is 15 amino acids long. J was trimmed by 3 bases and V by 3 bases; bases with no gene match: 2. The CDR3 reads CASSFNRGYNSPLHF. CDR3 DNA sequence: TGTGCCAGCAGCTTTAACAGGGGCTATAATTCACCCCTCCACTTT.

In DNA form, the CDR3 reads TGTGCCAGCAGGGCCGGGACAGGGGGCTATGGCTACACCTTC. Protein: CASRAGTGGYGYTF. The J gene is TRBJ1-2, the V gene TRBV2, with 11 bases matching TRBD1. CDR3 length: 14 amino acids. The germline gives CDR1 SNHLY, CDR2 FYNNEI. V shed 6 bases, J shed 4 bases, and the junction held 4 bases outside the gene matches. Filled out from reference TRBV2 and TRBJ1-2, the complete variable domain reads EPEVTQTPSHQVTQMGQEVILRCVPISNHLYFYWYRQILGQKVEFLVSFYNNEISEKSEIFDDQFSVERPDGSNFTLKIRSTKLEDSAMYFCASRAGTGGYGYTFGSGTRLTVV.

CDR3 sequence: CASSPPGLGPYNEQFF. DNA of the CDR3: TGTGCCAGCTCACCTCCGGGACTAGGCCCCTACAATGAGCAGTTCTTC. The chain joins TRBV18 to TRBJ2-1; 8 bases fit TRBD2. The V gene's germline CDR1 is KGHSH and CDR2 LQKENI. This CDR3 region has 16 residues. Trimming cost V 3 bases and J 2 bases; bases outside gene matches: 6. Drawing the rest from reference TRBV18 and TRBJ2-1, the complete variable domain is NAGVMQNPRHLVRRRGQEARLRCSPMKGHSHVYWYRQLPEEGLKFMVYLQKENIIDESGMPKERFSAEFPKEGPSILRIQQVVRGDSAAYFCASSPPGLGPYNEQFFGPGTRLTVL.

The chain joins TRBV10-3 to TRBJ1-3; 7 bases are a match to TRBD1. The germline CDR1 and CDR2 sequences are ENHRY and SYGVKD. The V segment lost 6 bases and the J segment 2 bases; nucleotides outside the gene matches: 4. There are 14 residues in the CDR3. Here the CDR3 DNA reads TGTGCCATCAGAGCTGACAGGGCTGGAAACACCATATATTTT. Translating gives CAIRADRAGNTIYF.

The V call is TRBV7-6, the J call TRBJ2-2; D not certain. CDR1 and CDR2 (germline): SGHVS, FNYEAQ. The V end was cut by 2 bases, the J end by 6 bases, with 7 bases between. The length of the CDR3 is 13 residues. The CDR3 DNA is TGTGCCAGCAGCTTAAGTTTATCCGGGGAGCTGTTTTTT. Translation gives CASSLSLSGELFF.

This clone came up a few times. The chain carries TRBV7-9 and TRBJ2-5, with D unresolved. The germline V gene encodes CDR1 SEHNR and CDR2 FQNEAQ (reference sequence). V was clipped by 4 bases and J by 3 bases, with 3 bases between them. This CDR3 has 11 residues. The CDR3 DNA follows: TGTGCCAGCAGCTATAAAGAGACCCAGTACTTC. This encodes CASSYKETQYF.

This chain uses TRBV15 with TRBJ1-1; D call uncertain. The CDR3 sequence is 12 residues long. Germline V gene sequence: CDR1 LNHNV, CDR2 YYDKDF (reference sequence). V was cut by 3 bases and J by 7 bases, with 9 bases left in between. The CDR3 DNA sequence: TGTGCCACCAGCAGCACCGGGAGTGAAGCTTTCTTT. Translating it yields CATSSTGSEAFF.

The chain employs TRBV5-4 and TRBJ1-1; D possibly corresponds to TRBD1 (5 bases). Trimming left V 0 bases short and J 4 bases short, with 13 bases between. The CDR3 covers 15 residues. Germline assignment: CDR1 SGHNT and CDR2 YYREEE (reference sequence). CDR3 bases: TGTGCCAGCAGCTTGGGCGCGGACATGAGCACTGAAGCTTTCTTT. Translated, it gives CASSLGADMSTEAFF.

The chain employs TRBV2 and TRBJ1-5; D gene uncertain. The length of the CDR3 is 13 residues. Germline V lookup: CDR1 SNHLY, CDR2 FYNNEI. Trimming took 6 bases from V and 2 from J, leaving 8 bases between them. The DNA of the CDR3 is TGTGCCAGCAGACTGGACGGCAATCAGCCCCAGCATTTT. It codes for CASRLDGNQPQHF.

The chain joins TRBV19 to TRBJ1-6, with 7 bases identical to TRBD1. Germline assignment: CDR1 LNHDA and CDR2 SQIVND (reference sequence). J was trimmed by 6 bases and V by 7 bases; bases with no gene match: 6. The CDR3 is made up of 14 amino acids. DNA of the CDR3: TGTGCCAGTACCAGGGGGGGGGTTAATTCACCCCTCCACTTT. Its translation is CASTRGGVNSPLHF.

As regards this clone: Sequence at one end of the junction differs from germline and may be a read error. The chain is built from TRBV5-1 and TRBJ2-3, with 8 bases lining up with TRBD2. This CDR3 spans 16 amino acids. The V gene's germline CDR1 is SGHRS and CDR2 YFSETQ. CDR3 residues: CASSLAGGASTDTQYF. Written as DNA, the CDR3 is TGCGCCAGCAGTTTGGCCGGGGGGGCTAGCACAGATACGCAGTATTTT.

CDR3 sequence: CAWSPFWVEAGELFF. The CDR3 DNA sequence: TGTGCCTGGAGCCCCTTCTGGGTTGAGGCCGGGGAGCTGTTTTTT. V usage is TRBV30 and J usage is TRBJ2-2; D is unclear. Looked up from germline, CDR1 is GTSNPN and CDR2 is SVGIG (reference sequence). Trimming took 3 bases from V and 6 from J, leaving 17 bases between them. This CDR3 comprises 15 residues.

This chain connects TRBV18 to TRBJ2-3; D may be TRBD2 (5 bases). Looked up from germline, CDR1 is KGHSH and CDR2 is LQKENI. There are 15 residues in the CDR3. V was clipped by 3 bases and J by 0 bases, with 10 bases between them. The CDR3 sequence: CASSPQRRSTDTQYF. CDR3 nucleotide sequence: TGTGCCAGCTCACCTCAGCGGAGAAGCACAGATACGCAGTATTTT.

The chain couples TRBV6-1 to TRBJ1-2; 9 nucleotides agree with TRBD1. The V and J ends lost 6 bases and 6 bases, in that order; junction bases with no gene match: 11. CDR3 length: 15 residues. Germline CDR1 and CDR2: MNHNS and SASEGT. CDR3 in amino acids: CASRGLQQGADGYTF. CDR3 DNA: TGTGCCAGCAGAGGCTTACAACAGGGGGCGGATGGCTACACCTTC.

V usage is TRBV30 and J usage is TRBJ1-1, with 9 nucleotides matching TRBD1. V was pared by 4 bases and J by 3 bases, with 3 bases of the junction left unmatched. Germline V CDR1 and CDR2: GTSNPN, SVGIG (reference sequence). The CDR3 covers 13 residues. The CDR3, as DNA: TGTGCCTGGACGTGGACAGGGGACACTGAAGCTTTCTTT. Protein: CAWTWTGDTEAFF.

The chain joins TRBV28 to TRBJ1-5; D might be TRBD1 (5 bases). Per the germline V gene, CDR1 is MDHEN and CDR2 is SYDVKM. The CDR3 is 15 amino acids. Trimming stripped 2 bases from V and 3 bases from J, with 11 bases between. Here the CDR3 DNA reads TGTGCCAGCAGTTTAGTCACAGGAAACAATCAGCCCCAGCATTTT. It encodes CASSLVTGNNQPQHF.

CDR3 sequence reads: CASSRLIQYEQYF. CDR3 in DNA: TGTGCCAGCAGTCGGCTAATACAGTACGAGCAGTACTTC. This chain connects TRBV6-1 to TRBJ2-7; D remains ambiguous. The CDR3 contains 13 residues. The germline V gene has CDR1 MNHNS and CDR2 SASEGT. Trimming shortened V by 5 bases and J by 4 bases, and 12 bases separated the two germline ends.

This chain joins TRBV7-9 and TRBJ2-7; D remains unclear. CDR1 SEHNR and CDR2 FQNEAQ come from the germline V gene (reference sequence). Trimming took off 4 bases at V and 2 bases at J, with 18 bases between the two ends. This CDR3 has 16 residues. The CDR3 DNA is TGTGCCAGCAGCTCGCATAGTGGGATAGGTCCCTACGAGCAGTACTTC. It translates to CASSSHSGIGPYEQYF.

The chain has TRBV5-1 and TRBJ2-2; a weak D match, TRBD1 (6 bases). Trimming pared 2 bases from V and 3 bases from J, leaving 8 bases between. CDR1 is SGHRS, CDR2 YFSETQ, per germline. The length of the CDR3 is 14 residues. For the CDR3, the DNA is TGCGCCAGCAGCTTTGGGGGCGACACCGGGGAGCTGTTTTTT. Its translation: CASSFGGDTGELFF.

This clone has more than one count but fewer than ten. The J gene is TRBJ1-6, the V gene TRBV6-6; D is uncertain. Germline-derived CDR1 and CDR2 are MNHNY and SVGAGI (reference sequence). This CDR3 region has 11 residues. V was shortened by 8 bases and J by 10 bases, with 9 bases between the two germline ends. Here the CDR3 reads CASRLGSPLHF. The DNA of the CDR3 is TGTGCCAGCCGCCTAGGGTCACCCCTCCACTTT.

This clone has a single count. The junction does not match germline at one end; this may be a read error. V is TRBV5-4 and J is TRBJ1-6; a weak D match, TRBD1 (5 bases). This CDR3 spans 14 amino acids. Germline loops: CDR1 SGHNT, CDR2 YYREEE (reference sequence). CDR3 protein: CASSTRDGGSDLDF. CDR3 in DNA: TGTGCCAGCAGCACGCGGGACGGAGGATCCGACCTTGACTTT.